The source of this T cell receptor beta chain is a study of graft-versus-host responses after intestinal transplantation. Study-level information: Among the recipients, transplants were multivisceral, liver-intestinal, or isolated intestinal.

The method was immunoSEQ multiplex PCR; TCRdb's version includes in-frame clones alone and lacks a portion of them. This table has 95,000 to 150,000 clones, over 85% appearing once. In the case of this clone: Antigen unknown.

The CDR3 is 15 residues long. Germline CDR1 and CDR2: SGDLS and YYNGEE. Trimming took 4 bases from V and 5 from J; bases not matched to a gene: 9. Study-wide points: Early after transplant, HvG declines were associated with peak levels of circulating GvH clones.

This TCR came from a human donor who received an intestinal transplant. The specimen was unstimulated CD4+ T cells sorted from spleen or lymph node cells, collected before intestinal transplant. The chain recombines TRBV9 with TRBJ2-1; 7 bases agree with TRBD2. CDR3 protein: CASSKDQRGNNEQFF. Written as DNA, the CDR3 is TGTGCCAGCAGCAAGGACCAGCGGGGTAACAATGAGCAGTTCTTC.